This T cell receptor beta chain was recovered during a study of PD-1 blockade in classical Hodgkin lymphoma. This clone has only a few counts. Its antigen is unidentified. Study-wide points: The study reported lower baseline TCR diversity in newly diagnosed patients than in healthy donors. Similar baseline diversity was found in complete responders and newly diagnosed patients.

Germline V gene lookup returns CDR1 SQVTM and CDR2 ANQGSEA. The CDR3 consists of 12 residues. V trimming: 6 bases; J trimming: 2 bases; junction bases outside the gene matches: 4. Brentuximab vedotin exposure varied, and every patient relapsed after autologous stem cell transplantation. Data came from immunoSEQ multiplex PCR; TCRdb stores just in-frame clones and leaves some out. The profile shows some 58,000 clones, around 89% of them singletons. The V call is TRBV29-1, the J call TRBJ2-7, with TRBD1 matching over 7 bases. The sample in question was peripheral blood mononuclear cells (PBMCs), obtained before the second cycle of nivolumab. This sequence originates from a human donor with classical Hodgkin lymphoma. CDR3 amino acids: CSVGDSTYEQYF. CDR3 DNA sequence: TGCAGCGTAGGGGACAGCACCTACGAGCAGTACTTC.